This T cell receptor (beta chain) was recorded in a study of PD-1 blockade in mismatch repair-deficient tumors. General observations from the study: Tumor-resident clones, often absent from pretreatment blood, expanded after pembrolizumab and then contracted.

To note about this clone: What it binds is unknown.

Assay used: immunoSEQ multiplex PCR; TCRdb lists only in-frame clones, some missing. Among 100,000 to 150,000 clones listed, almost 90% were seen once. PCR or immunohistochemistry showed mismatch repair deficiency in every enrolled patient. A few pembrolizumab responders had their TCRs sequenced. The V gene end was trimmed by 3 bases and the J gene end by 4 bases; junction bases not matched to a gene: 6. The CDR3 has 15 amino acids. Germline values: CDR1 SGHRS, CDR2 YFSETQ. This receptor was taken from an adult with mismatch repair-deficient cancer. V gene TRBV5-1 combines with J gene TRBJ1-2; TRBD1 aligns across 10 bases. This specimen consisted of peripheral blood, obtained approximately 73 weeks after starting pembrolizumab. The CDR3 loop reads CASSSGTGAFYGYTF. DNA for the CDR3: TGCGCCAGCAGCTCTGGGACAGGGGCCTTCTATGGCTACACCTTC.